Listed here are 14 T cell receptor beta chains from one sample, sequenced in a study of blood T cell repertoires in COVID-19. The table came from immunoSEQ multiplex PCR; TCRdb's copy has only in-frame clones and leaves some out. The sample holds 100,000 to 150,000 clones; roughly 90% are singletons and the top ten take 2% to 2.5%. Sequences were obtained from peripheral blood. The receptors here all came from a man in his 70s with active COVID-19.

This clone appeared a few times. One end of the junction is discordant with germline, which a read error may explain. The J gene is TRBJ2-5, the V gene TRBV7-7, with TRBD1 matching over 8 bases. This CDR3 is 14 amino acids long. In germline, CDR1 is SSHAT, CDR2 FNYEAQ (reference sequence). CDR3 amino acids: CASSSTGAKETQYF. Written as DNA, the CDR3 is TGTGCTAGCAGCTCGACAGGGGCAAAAGAGACCCAGTACTTC.

The chain couples TRBV12-3 or TRBV12-4 to TRBJ2-7; 9 nucleotides match TRBD2. Trimming cost V 6 bases and J 3 bases; bases outside gene matches: 3. The CDR3 is 13 residues long. CDR3 sequence: CASRVSGSYEQYF. The CDR3 DNA reads as TGTGCCAGCAGGGTTAGCGGGAGCTACGAGCAGTACTTC.

The chain recombines TRBV9 with TRBJ2-7; TRBD2 aligns across 7 bases. Germline CDR1 reads SGDLS; CDR2 reads YYNGEE. This CDR3 is built from 15 residues. Germline trimming cut 1 base from V and 3 bases from J; bases unmatched to any gene: 7. The CDR3 protein is CASSVTTSADYEQYF. Here the CDR3 DNA reads TGTGCCAGCAGCGTAACTACTAGCGCCGACTACGAGCAGTACTTC. The full variable domain, its missing parts supplied by reference TRBV9 and TRBJ2-7, is DSGVTQTPKHLITATGQRVTLRCSPRSGDLSVYWYQQSLDQGLQFLIQYYNGEERAKGNILERFSAQQFPDLHSELNLSSLELGDSALYFCASSVTTSADYEQYFGPGTRLTVT.

V and J are TRBV11-1 and TRBJ1-1; D may be TRBD1 (5 bases). Trimming removed 4 bases at V and 0 bases at J, with 15 bases between. The CDR3 covers 16 residues. Germline lookup yields CDR1 SGHAT and CDR2 FQDESV (reference sequence). CDR3 coding DNA: TGTGCCAGCAGCTCCTGGCCTTTAGGGGTGAACACTGAAGCTTTCTTT. It codes for CASSSWPLGVNTEAFF.

This rearrangement joins TRBV29-1 to TRBJ1-4; maybe TRBD1 (6 bases). Trimming cost V 1 base and J 7 bases, with 16 bases left between them. This CDR3 has 15 amino acids. In germline, CDR1 is SQVTM, CDR2 ANQGSEA. The CDR3 is CSVEALTGRGEKLFF. The CDR3 nucleotides read TGCAGCGTTGAAGCTCTAACAGGGAGAGGTGAAAAACTGTTTTTT.

The chain carries TRBV18 and TRBJ1-1; 7 nucleotides line up with TRBD1. This CDR3 is built from 15 residues. The J segment lost 6 bases and the V segment lost 4 bases, leaving 11 bases of the junction unmatched. The germline V gene encodes CDR1 KGHSH and CDR2 LQKENI. CDR3 region: CASSQTGGGRAEAFF. The CDR3 coding sequence is TGTGCCAGCTCACAAACGGGAGGGGGCCGCGCTGAAGCTTTCTTT. Filled out from reference TRBV18 and TRBJ1-1, the complete variable domain reads NAGVMQNPRHLVRRRGQEARLRCSPMKGHSHVYWYRQLPEEGLKFMVYLQKENIIDESGMPKERFSAEFPKEGPSILRIQQVVRGDSAAYFCASSQTGGGRAEAFFGQGTRLTVV.

This CDR3 is CASSQVPPGQLTDTQYF. As DNA, the CDR3 is TGCGCCAGCAGCCAAGTCCCACCGGGACAGCTAACAGATACGCAGTATTTT. The J gene is TRBJ2-3, the V gene TRBV4-1; 7 positions match TRBD1. From germline, CDR1 is MGHRA and CDR2 YSYEKL. The CDR3 totals 17 residues. Trimming removed 1 base from V and 3 bases from J; junction bases left unmatched: 10.

The J gene is TRBJ1-5, the V gene TRBV3-1 (or the pseudogene TRBV3-2), with a weak D call TRBD1 (5 bases). Trimming cost V 2 bases and J 6 bases, with 20 bases left between them. Germline V CDR1 and CDR2: LGHDT, YNNKEL (reference sequence). The CDR3 length is 17 residues. CDR3: CASSQSGTWGDSQPQHF. DNA of the CDR3: TGTGCCAGCAGCCAATCAGGAACCTGGGGGGATAGTCAGCCCCAGCATTTT.

The chain employs TRBV3-1 (or the pseudogene TRBV3-2) and TRBJ2-7; perhaps TRBD1 as D (6 bases). The CDR3 is 14 amino acids. V lost 1 base and J 2 bases, leaving 9 bases between the germline ends. Per the germline V gene, CDR1 is LGHDT and CDR2 is YNNKEL (reference sequence). The CDR3 DNA reads as TGTGCCAGCAGCCAAGCCGGGGACACCTACGAGCAGTACTTC. The encoded protein is CASSQAGDTYEQYF.

The gene calls are TRBV4-2 and TRBJ1-5; D might be TRBD1 (5 bases). Between the trimmed V and J ends, which lost 0 bases and 6 bases, there was a span of 9 bases. Germline V gives CDR1 LGHNA, CDR2 YNFKEQ. The CDR3 length is 14 residues. The CDR3 protein is CASSQDRVSQPQHF. CDR3 coding DNA: TGTGCCAGCAGCCAAGACAGGGTAAGTCAGCCCCAGCATTTT.

The CDR3 region is CASSITGLGVPGELFF. CDR3 DNA sequence: TGTGCCAGTAGTATAACGGGACTAGGGGTCCCCGGGGAGCTGTTTTTT. The J gene is TRBJ2-2, the V gene TRBV19; 8 bases line up with TRBD2. The length of the CDR3 is 16 residues. The germline V gene has CDR1 LNHDA and CDR2 SQIVND (reference sequence). The junction had 8 bases not matched to a gene; V was cut back by 2 bases and J by 6 bases.

This chain links TRBV7-3 with TRBJ1-2; D is unclear. The CDR3 is 14 amino acids. V was shortened by 0 bases and J by 0 bases, with 5 bases between the two germline ends. CDR1 and CDR2 from the germline V gene are SGHTA and FQGTGA. The CDR3 sequence is CASSLTPANYGYTF. CDR3 DNA sequence: TGTGCCAGCAGCTTAACCCCAGCTAACTATGGCTACACCTTC.

V is TRBV29-1 and J is TRBJ2-3, with D perhaps matching TRBD2 (5 bases). The CDR3 is 14 residues long. Germline-derived CDR1 and CDR2 are SQVTM and ANQGSEA. Trimming took off 4 bases at V and 3 bases at J, with 14 bases between the two ends. The CDR3 sequence is CSVGRLSYTDTQYF. CDR3 DNA: TGCAGCGTTGGGAGGCTATCTTATACAGATACGCAGTATTTT.

The rearrangement joins TRBV29-1 to TRBJ1-5, with 11 nucleotides matching TRBD1. The V gene's germline CDR1 is SQVTM and CDR2 ANQGSEA. Trimming cost V 0 bases and J 13 bases; bases outside gene matches: 8. The CDR3 spans 14 residues. As DNA, the CDR3 is TGCAGCGTTGAAGAAGGGGACAGGGGGTCCGTACAGCATTTT. This codes for CSVEEGDRGSVQHF.